This T cell receptor (beta chain) came from a study of blood T cells in healthy people across ages (dated by TCRdb to 2014 to 2015). In terms of the full investigation: In model experiments, roughly one uniquely barcoded TCR beta cDNA molecule per two T cells was captured by template switching. Age-related changes in TCR beta repertoire diversity were measured in the study by deep sequencing normalized with unique cDNA molecular identifiers. The donors were split into four age groups: young (average around 16 years), middle-aged (more than 35), aged (over 55) and long-lived (over 75). Two additional independent replicas of 1 million unique cDNA reads from the same blood draw were analyzed for two donors (one aged 18 to 30 and one aged 80 or older). Findings and caveats that apply to the study as a whole: Compared with the aged group, more naive CD4+ T cells, fewer expanded clones and increased TCR diversity were shown by the long-lived group, suggesting age selection. The CMV infection status of donors was not known, potentially confounding age-related changes in expanded clonotypes. Bulk unsorted PBMC profiling prevented conclusive comparison of naive and antigen-experienced compartments. Estimates of total diversity based on one million sequenced T cells were considered lower bounds and underestimates. Observed TCR beta diversity per million T cells fell roughly linearly with age, and a significant reduction was already apparent by age roughly 40. The percentage of naive T cells measured by flow cytometry correlated strongly with observed TCR beta diversity.

Donors were approximately 42 systemically healthy Caucasian individuals from Russia aged roughly 6 to 100 years. Ten milliliters of peripheral blood were drawn from each donor into EDTA-treated Vacutainer tubes. PBMCs were isolated by Ficoll-Paque density-gradient centrifugation, with at least 7 million obtained per sample. Trizol reagent was used to extract total RNA from the PBMCs, yielding at least 6 micrograms per sample. Naive CD45RAhigh/CD27high T cell percentages were measured by flow cytometry on a PBMC aliquot from every donor. Note on this clonotype: No cognate antigen has been identified for it. No much larger clonotype is one base removed from it; base qualities were not supplied.

The CDR1 and CDR2 encoded by the germline V gene are SGHRS and YFSETQ. Trimming removed 4 bases from V and 8 bases from J; the gene matches leave 8 bases unexplained. Including cysteine and phenylalanine, the CDR3 has 15 amino acids. Of the read, only the CDR3 DNA is kept; its 45 bases are in frame from base 1. Library preparation employed 5' RACE. The data were produced on an Illumina HiSeq 2500. A second PCR of about 7 to 12 cycles was performed with a sample-barcoded 5' primer and a J-beta primer mix. Each TCR beta cDNA molecule received a unique molecular identifier from a template-switch 5' adaptor carrying 12 random nucleotides. Each sample yielded at least 3 million CDR3-containing paired-end reads. The Mint cDNA synthesis kit, primed by a TRBC-specific oligonucleotide, was used to synthesize first-strand cDNA from all RNA. After uracil-DNA glycosylase treatment, a first 18-cycle PCR used universal primers M1SS and BC2_uni_R on all cDNA. The study's own analysis went as follows. Normalization of each sample was performed by random selection of 1 million high-quality reads, each carrying a distinct molecular identifier. Reads sharing molecular identifiers were discarded rather than binned into consensus sequences. MiTCR, set to a Q25 quality threshold and the strictest error-elimination algorithm, was used for CDR3 identification, clonotype clustering and error correction. A nonparametric unseen species model with Euler transformation was used to estimate a lower bound on total TCR beta diversity. TCRdb itself trimmed the public reads at Q25 with fastp, ran MiXCR and retained productive beta chains. Rows are unified per CDR3 protein, each entry keeping the most common DNA and genes. None of the V and J calls come from the authors' own analysis; TCRdb made them. The sample yields some 930,000 distinct CDR3 sequences; about 29% were counted once. The ten largest clones add up to around 9.6% of the sample.

Another study also made use of these data, one on T cells of mothers and their children. Per the second study: The donors were nine systemically healthy Caucasian individuals, made up of three mothers and their six children. cDNA synthesis used all of the extracted RNA, with approximately 1.4 ug of RNA in each 15 ul reaction. In the second PCR, the M1S primer introduced both the sample barcodes and 2-4 random nucleotides. Each mother yielded over 9.5 million TCR beta CDR3 reads and each child 2.5 million to 3 million reads. In both related and unrelated pairs, thymic selection shapes the output of TCR recombination in a similar way, with inherited differences having only a minor effect. Normalized repertoire overlap was always found to be slightly, but never significantly, higher in related mother-child pairs than in unrelated mother-child pairs. With a sensitivity of about 100 clones per million clonotypes, no persistent microchimeric T cell clones were detected. The study used deep NGS to compare TCR beta repertoires of mothers and children, seeking features distinguishing related mother-child pairs from unrelated individuals. On average, the children were around 11 +/- 4 years old, while the mothers were around 42 +/- 4 years old. Libraries were sequenced on Illumina HiSeq 2000 with 100+100 nt paired-end reads after adapter ligation with NEBNext reagents. To prevent cross-contamination, the mother and child libraries were prepared one month apart and sequenced in separate runs. Each donor had between about 500,000 and 2,100,000 distinct TCR beta clonotypes identified. Naive TCR beta clonotypes were estimated from low-frequency clonotypes matched to each donor's FACS-determined naive share, without sorting.

The sequence was collected from a woman between 40 and 50 years old in good health. The sample taken for sequencing was blood. This chain joins TRBV5-1 to TRBJ2-1; the central 11 bases match TRBD1. The CDR3 protein sequence reads: CASSNPGTGGDEQFF. In nucleotide form, the sequence is TGCGCCAGCAGCAACCCCGGGACAGGGGGTGATGAGCAGTTCTTC.